This T cell receptor (beta chain) was obtained from a study of T-cell reconstitution after alpha-beta-depleted transplantation in children. Overall study results and limits: Several hundred expanded graft clones reportedly supplied alpha-beta T cells about two months after transplant. Hyperexpanded clones declined; after one year, newly produced T cells mostly supplied diversity. Where some patients showed high TCRbeta diversity at day 60, it came from recipient T cells and thymic progenitors that had survived.

Details on this clonotype: Its cognate antigen is unknown.

Unique molecular identifiers were incorporated during preparation of the TCRbeta library. TCRdb re-derived calls from the PCR reads in MiXCR, one entry per CDR3 protein. The repertoire has fewer than 450,000 distinct CDR3 sequences, under 20% of them found once; the top ten carry roughly two fifths. Between the trimmed V and J ends, which lost 3 bases and 3 bases, there was a span of 11 bases. The CDR3 consists of 13 residues. Germline V gene lookup returns CDR1 DFQATT and CDR2 SNEGSKA (reference sequence). The source of this sequence is a male patient between 2 and 9 years old who had a stem cell transplant for acute lymphoblastic leukemia, so the T cells may come from the graft donor. The sample consisted of PBMCs, mostly from graft donor cells, taken 360 days after TCRalphabeta/CD19-depleted stem cell transplant. The rearrangement links TRBV20-1 to TRBJ2-5; tentatively, D is TRBD1 (6 bases). CDR3 nucleotides: TGCAGTGCTAGGGGACACACGGAAGAGACCCAGTACTTC. Translating it yields CSARGHTEETQYF.